This record concerns one T cell receptor beta chain sequence. Participants, about 18 to 90 years old, spanned fewer than 30 US areas. Germline lookup yields CDR1 MNHEY and CDR2 SVGEGT. V was trimmed by 6 bases and J by 2 bases, leaving 15 bases between them. This CDR3 is 15 amino acids long. This sample is drawn from a study of blood T cell repertoires in COVID-19. Study details: Material from acute and convalescent COVID-19 was sourced from the United States, Italy and Spain. The cDNA or gDNA used as material had been derived from T cells, B-cell-depleted T cells, or PBMCs.

In the original processing: Cell counts per sample came from amplifying reference gene primers. Clones were sequenced by immunoSEQ multiplex PCR, and TCRdb holds only the in-frame ones, with some missing. V and J calls and clone size follow that table, whereas D and trimming were derived from the DNA. The data show 200,000 to 250,000 clones, 80% to 90% seen once. The sample was PBMCs or T cells enriched from blood (not recorded which). This TCR was recovered from a man between 45 and 60 years old who had been exposed to COVID-19. The chain uses TRBV6-2 or TRBV6-3 and TRBJ2-3; D might be TRBD1 (5 bases). DNA of the CDR3: TGTGCCAGCAGCCGAAGGGCAGGGTCCACAGATACGCAGTATTTT. Translation: CASSRRAGSTDTQYF.